This T cell receptor (beta chain) came from a study of regulatory T cells. Broader study findings: Patient CD8+ T cells trended nonsignificantly toward lower Shannon entropy than control CD8+ cells. Patient repertoires had restricted TRB V-J pairs and skewed V and J usage, most in Tregs.

The PCR used 52 TRBV and 13 TRBJ primers. The data were produced by immunoSEQ multiplex PCR, yet TCRdb's version contains in-frame clones alone and is incomplete. The table includes approximately 20,000 clones, more than 85% detected once. Every patient with CD3G deficiency had evidence of autoimmunity. Patients, 2 to 39 years old, had expanded memory T-cell proportions. Points on this clone: The antigen is unknown.

Sequences were obtained from CD8+ T cells sorted from blood. This receptor was taken from a child aged 2-15 years with CD3G deficiency.

CDR3 amino acids: CASSPGNEQFF. CDR3 bases: TGTGCCAGCAGCCCTGGCAATGAGCAGTTCTTC. The rearrangement uses TRBV7-8 and TRBJ2-1; D not resolved. V was trimmed by 5 bases and J by 6 bases, leaving 5 bases between them. This CDR3 has 11 amino acids. Germline loops: CDR1 SGHVS, CDR2 FQNEAQ.